This TCR beta chain is drawn from a study of OX40 agonist ivuxolimab in advanced cancers. About the study as a whole: The costimulatory receptor OX40 (CD134) was targeted by ivuxolimab, a fully human IgG2 agonistic monoclonal antibody. The point of sequencing TCRbeta in the periphery was to test whether ivuxolimab changed TCR sequence diversity and drove clonal T-cell expansion. Intravenous ivuxolimab was administered to patients every 2 weeks at six dose levels: 0.01, 0.1, 0.3, 1.5, 3 and 10 mg/kg. Among the approximately 50 dose-escalation patients, around 20 had hepatocellular carcinoma, roughly 15 melanoma, 9 renal cell carcinoma and 9 head and neck cancer. Patients were allowed to have had prior anti-PD-1, anti-PD-L1 or anti-CTLA-4 therapy, and approximately 40% of the dose-escalation patients had been treated with checkpoint inhibitors. The monotherapy dose-escalation portion (N ≈ 50 patients) of the phase I ivuxolimab trial is reported in the paper. Partial responses were achieved by three dose-escalation patients, of whom one had hepatocellular carcinoma and two had cutaneous melanoma. The dose-escalation cohort was roughly 80% male with a mean age of around 64 years, ranging from 23 to 79.

For sequencing of the TCRbeta CDR3 region, genomic DNA was extracted from the sorted cells. TCRbeta CDR3 regions were sequenced using the immunoSEQ Assay. TCRdb re-hosts the immuneACCESS table, in-frame sequences only. Its copies lack some clones; in the studies checked, an unresolved V gene accounts for under half of them, and the cause for the rest is not known. The sample table holds under 110,000 clones, of which over 75% were seen once. Of the sample, about 0.5% falls within the top ten clones. Concerning this clone itself: Its antigen is not yet known. No base quality information exists; no much larger clone differs at one position.

The trial excluded patients who had a history of autoimmune disease or were on systemic immunosuppression. Peripheral blood for TCR sequencing was collected from all dose cohorts at baseline, on cycle 4 day 1, and on cycle 7 day 1. Samples were obtained from an open-label, multicenter, first-in-human phase I dose-escalation trial of ivuxolimab. Adults with locally advanced or metastatic melanoma, renal cell, hepatocellular, or head and neck squamous cell carcinoma were enrolled in the trial. Before TCR sequencing, CD4+ and CD8+ T cells were separately sorted from peripheral blood. The investigation overall reported the following: Low levels of normalized T-cell clonal expansion were also seen in some nonresponding patients. After ivuxolimab, CD8+ T cells had more expanded clones than CD4+ T cells on average. Partial responders in the 0.1-3.0 mg/kg groups had among the lowest normalized peripheral clonal expansion, especially among CD8+ T cells. Antigen specificity was not determined for the clonally expanded peripheral T cells. At doses of 0.1 to 3.0 mg/kg, clonal expansion of both CD4+ and CD8+ T cells in blood was seen between baseline and week 6.

The sequence derives from an adult with an advanced solid tumor such as melanoma, head and neck, liver or kidney cancer. The sample consisted of CD4+ or CD8+ T cells sorted from blood, taken in a trial of the OX40 agonist ivuxolimab.

The CDR3 protein: CASSYSKQRETQYF. The DNA sequence follows: TGTGCCAGCAGTTACTCGAAGCAGAGAGAGACCCAGTACTTC. The chain was built from TRBV6-6 and TRBJ2-5; no D gene is confidently identified. Relative to germline, V is 0 bases shorter and J is 4 bases shorter, with 9 bases between their ends. Via the germline V gene (reference sequence), CDR1 is MNHNY and CDR2 SVGAGI. Its CDR3 holds 14 amino acids, cysteine through phenylalanine. The read is trimmed to its CDR3 DNA, 42 bases read in frame from base 1.